This T cell receptor (beta chain) was captured in a study of regulatory T cells in long-lasting Graves disease. Background on the study: Newly diagnosed Graves' patients took antithyroid drugs under 3 months.

The time point denotes: newly diagnosed GD, antithyroid drugs for less than 3 months. There was RNA extracted from PBMCs, and the TCR library was made from it. The V gene lost 5 bases and the J gene lost 3 bases, with 14 bases spanning the gap. The CDR3 has 13 residues. Germline loops: CDR1 DFQATT, CDR2 SNEGSKA (reference sequence). This clonotype was counted at least ten times. Combining iRepertoire HTBI primers with Arm-PCR of CDR3 regions, the authors built TCR beta libraries. MiXCR, applied by TCRdb to the multiplex PCR reads, yields one record per CDR3 protein. In the table there are approximately 490,000 distinct CDR3 sequences, 15% to 20% of which are singletons. These same data were also listed under a study on T cells in Graves' hyperthyroidism and ophthalmopathy. That paper states: The TCR CDR3 first-round RT-PCR relied on the HTBI primer set.

The chain has TRBV20-1 and TRBJ2-7; tentatively, D is TRBD2 (5 bases). The specimen was peripheral blood mononuclear cells (PBMCs), collected at new diagnosis, from a patient treated with antithyroid drugs. The source is a man aged 35-49 years with Graves disease. DNA of the CDR3: TGCAGTGCTCAAGAGCTAGCTGGCTACGAGCAGTACTTC. Amino acids: CSAQELAGYEQYF.